The T cell receptor (beta chain) described here comes from a study of blood T cell repertoires in COVID-19. The wider study: Samples of COVID-19 (acute and convalescent) were obtained from the United States, Italy and Spain.

As originally analysed: Amplification of reference gene primers provided the estimated nucleated cell counts. This table comes from immunoSEQ multiplex PCR, and its TCRdb copy is limited to in-frame clones, with some not included. V and J calls and clone size are those listed in that table; D and trimming were worked out from the DNA. Counted here are 65,000 to 75,000 clones, around 86% occurring once; the ten biggest clones make up approximately 28%. CDR1 MNHEY and CDR2 SVGAGI come from the germline V gene. After removal of 11 bases from V and 3 bases from J, the junction contained 9 bases not matched to a gene. The CDR3 covers 14 residues.

This receptor was taken from a woman at least 80 years old with active or convalescent COVID-19. This chain connects TRBV6-5 to TRBJ2-2, with TRBD1 matching 7 bases. The sample was peripheral blood. The CDR3 DNA sequence: TGTGCCGGCAACCCCCAGGGGGACACCGGGGAGCTGTTTTTT. Translated: CAGNPQGDTGELFF.